The 9 T cell receptor beta chains presented below share a single source sample, sequenced in a study of T cell clones after liver transplantation. The protocol was immunoSEQ multiplex PCR, while the TCRdb copy is restricted to in-frame clones and leaves out a portion. Among 98,000 or so clones listed, approximately 78% were seen once. This sample comprised CD4+ T cells from blood, obtained before liver transplant. The receptors stem from a human donor who received a liver transplant.

The sample holds one count of this clone. V is TRBV29-1 and J is TRBJ2-1; 8 bases fit TRBD2. Trimming at V came to 0 bases and at J to 8 bases, leaving 9 bases not matched to a gene. This CDR3 region has 15 residues. Per the germline V gene, CDR1 is SQVTM and CDR2 is ANQGSEA. The DNA for the CDR3 is TGCAGCGTTGAAGATAGGACGGGGGGGCGCTATGAGCAGTTCTTC. This sequence encodes CSVEDRTGGRYEQFF.

The chain joins TRBV25-1 to TRBJ2-7; the D is unclear. The CDR3 contains 15 residues. V gave up 4 bases and J gave up 3 bases, with 16 bases separating them. Germline V gene data show CDR1 as MGHDK and CDR2 as SYGVNS. CDR3 DNA sequence: TGTGCCAGCAGTGCCCTGACTGGGTCACTCTACGAGCAGTACTTC. The encoded protein is CASSALTGSLYEQYF.

The gene calls are TRBV5-1 and TRBJ2-1; D not certain. Germline lookup yields CDR1 SGHRS and CDR2 YFSETQ. CDR3 size: 15 residues. V was clipped by 4 bases and J by 1 base, with 12 bases between them. The CDR3 region is CASSLGLPSYNEQFF. The CDR3 DNA sequence: TGCGCCAGCAGCCTAGGGCTCCCTTCCTACAATGAGCAGTTCTTC.

This clone has only one observation. V gene TRBV4-3 combines with J gene TRBJ2-3; D may be TRBD1 (6 bases). In germline, CDR1 is LGHNA, CDR2 YSLEER. The V gene lost 0 bases and the J gene lost 6 bases, with 16 bases spanning the gap. CDR3 length: 16 residues. This CDR3 reads CASSQDSGQILDTQYF. The CDR3 nucleotides read TGCGCCAGCAGCCAAGATTCCGGACAGATCCTGGATACGCAGTATTTT.

This rearrangement joins TRBV6-1 to TRBJ1-2; D might be TRBD1 (5 bases). This CDR3 spans 16 amino acids. CDR1 MNHNS and CDR2 SASEGT come from the germline V gene. Trimming removed 2 bases from V and 7 bases from J, with 20 bases in between. The CDR3, as DNA: TGTGCCAGCAGTGAATATGGGGACGGTCCCCAATCTGGCTACACCTTC. Amino acids: CASSEYGDGPQSGYTF.

This clone has just one count. The chain has TRBV19 and TRBJ1-6; D uncertain. Germline assignment: CDR1 LNHDA and CDR2 SQIVND (reference sequence). The CDR3 totals 15 residues. V was clipped by 4 bases and J by 0 bases, with 7 bases between them. Here the CDR3 reads CASSTGSSYNSPLHF. For the CDR3, the DNA is TGTGCCAGTAGTACGGGGAGCTCCTATAATTCACCCCTCCACTTT.

This chain joins TRBV6-6 and TRBJ1-2; maybe TRBD1 (5 bases). Germline CDR1 is MNHNY and CDR2 is SVGAGI (reference sequence). The CDR3 runs 14 residues. V dropped 2 bases and J dropped 8 bases, with 15 bases sitting between them. CDR3 residues: CASSYDSGKDGYTF. The DNA for the CDR3 is TGTGCCAGCAGTTACGACAGCGGGAAGGACGGCTACACCTTC.

The chain links TRBV4-2 to TRBJ2-7, with D perhaps assigned TRBD1 or TRBD2 (5 bases each). The germline V gene has CDR1 LGHNA and CDR2 YNFKEQ. The V end lost 6 bases, the J end lost 2 bases, and 11 bases lay between the germline ends. The CDR3 contains 13 residues. CDR3 protein: CASSRVGAYEQYF. CDR3 nucleotides: TGTGCCAGCAGTCGGGTGGGGGCCTACGAGCAGTACTTC.

The chain uses TRBV5-1 and TRBJ1-2, with 11 bases identical to TRBD1. The CDR3 consists of 16 residues. Trimming cost V 5 bases and J 3 bases; bases outside gene matches: 9. The germline V gene encodes CDR1 SGHRS and CDR2 YFSETQ. The CDR3 region has the DNA TGCGCCAGCAGTCCTGGACAGGGGGCGATGGACTATGGCTACACCTTC. It yields the protein CASSPGQGAMDYGYTF.